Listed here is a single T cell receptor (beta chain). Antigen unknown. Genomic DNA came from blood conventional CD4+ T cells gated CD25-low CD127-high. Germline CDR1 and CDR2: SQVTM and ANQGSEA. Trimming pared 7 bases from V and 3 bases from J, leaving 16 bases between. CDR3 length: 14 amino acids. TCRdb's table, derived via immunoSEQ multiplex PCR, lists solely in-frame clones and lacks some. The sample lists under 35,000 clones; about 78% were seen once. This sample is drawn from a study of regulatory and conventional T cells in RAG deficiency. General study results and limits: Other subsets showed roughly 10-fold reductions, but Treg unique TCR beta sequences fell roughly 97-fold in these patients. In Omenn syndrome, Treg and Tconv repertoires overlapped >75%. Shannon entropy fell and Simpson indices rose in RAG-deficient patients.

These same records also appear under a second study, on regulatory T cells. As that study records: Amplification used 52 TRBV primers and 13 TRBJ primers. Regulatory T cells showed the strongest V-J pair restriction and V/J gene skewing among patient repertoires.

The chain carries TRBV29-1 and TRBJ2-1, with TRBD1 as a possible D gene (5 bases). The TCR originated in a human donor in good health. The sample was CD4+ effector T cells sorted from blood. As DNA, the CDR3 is TGCAGCGCAAAGGGCAGGGCAGACTACAATGAGCAGTTCTTC. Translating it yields CSAKGRADYNEQFF.